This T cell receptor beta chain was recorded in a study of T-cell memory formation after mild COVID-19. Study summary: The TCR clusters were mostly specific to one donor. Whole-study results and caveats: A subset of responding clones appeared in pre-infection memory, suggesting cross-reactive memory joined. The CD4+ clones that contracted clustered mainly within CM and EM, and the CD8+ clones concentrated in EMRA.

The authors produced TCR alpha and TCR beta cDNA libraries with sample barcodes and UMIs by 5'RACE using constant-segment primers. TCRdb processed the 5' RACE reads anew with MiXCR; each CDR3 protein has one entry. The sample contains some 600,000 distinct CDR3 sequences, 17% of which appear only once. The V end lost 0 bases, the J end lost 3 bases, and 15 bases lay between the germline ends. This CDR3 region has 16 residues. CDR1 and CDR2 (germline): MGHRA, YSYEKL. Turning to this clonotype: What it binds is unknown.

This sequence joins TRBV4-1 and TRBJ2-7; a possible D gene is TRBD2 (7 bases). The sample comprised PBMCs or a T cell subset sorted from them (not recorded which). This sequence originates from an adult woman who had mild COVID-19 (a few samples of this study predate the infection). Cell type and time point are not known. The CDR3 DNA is TGCGCCAGCAGCCAAGACGGGGGGCCAACTAACTACGAGCAGTACTTC. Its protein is CASSQDGGPTNYEQYF.